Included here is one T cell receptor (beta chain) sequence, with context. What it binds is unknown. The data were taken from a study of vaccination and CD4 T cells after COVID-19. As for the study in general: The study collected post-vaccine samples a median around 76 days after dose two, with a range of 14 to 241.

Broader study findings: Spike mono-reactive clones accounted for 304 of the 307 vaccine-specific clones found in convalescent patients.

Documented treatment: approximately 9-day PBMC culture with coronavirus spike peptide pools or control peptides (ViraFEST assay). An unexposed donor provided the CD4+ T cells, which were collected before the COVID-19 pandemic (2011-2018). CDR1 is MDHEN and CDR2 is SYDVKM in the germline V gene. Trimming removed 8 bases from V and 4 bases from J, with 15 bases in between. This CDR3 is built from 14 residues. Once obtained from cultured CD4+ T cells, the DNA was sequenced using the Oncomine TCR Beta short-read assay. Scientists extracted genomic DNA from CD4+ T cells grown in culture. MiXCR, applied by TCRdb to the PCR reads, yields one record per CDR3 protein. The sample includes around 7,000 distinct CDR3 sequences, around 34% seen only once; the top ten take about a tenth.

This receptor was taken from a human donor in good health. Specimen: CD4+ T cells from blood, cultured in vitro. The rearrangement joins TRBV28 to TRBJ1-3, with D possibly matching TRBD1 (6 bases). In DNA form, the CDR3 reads TGTGCCAGCGGAGGGGGGACTGAAGGAAACACCATATATTTT. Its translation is CASGGGTEGNTIYF.